These T cell receptor beta chains were read from a single sample in a study of graft-versus-host responses after intestinal transplantation. TCRdb's copy holds only in-frame clones and misses some; the assay was immunoSEQ multiplex PCR. The sample records tens of thousands of clones, roughly 87% being singletons. Their cognate antigens are unknown. Sequencing was performed on unstimulated CD8+ T cells sorted from spleen or lymph node cells, taken before intestinal transplant. The receptors shown here come from a human donor who received an intestinal transplant. Both conserved end residues are part of each CDR3. Each record gives: D gene, clone size, V gene, J gene, CDR3 DNA, CDR3 protein. A D gene is named only where the DNA matches it firmly. Clone sizes are given selectively: once, few, many, or a class where the clone is expanded.

NA	NA	TRBV19	TRBJ2-3	TGTGCCAGTAGTTGGTCTGGCAGTAGCACAGATACGCAGTATTTT	CASSWSGSSTDTQYF
TRBD1	few	TRBV2	TRBJ1-2	TGTGCCACAGGGGGCGGTAACTATGGCTACACCTTC	CATGGGNYGYTF
NA	NA	TRBV9	TRBJ1-1	TGTGCCAGCTCCCGGGGGTGGGACAACACTGAAGCTTTCTTT	CASSRGWDNTEAFF
TRBD1	NA	TRBV6-4	TRBJ1-2	TGTGCCAGCCGTCCCGGGACAGGGGGAGGCTATGGCTACACCTTC	CASRPGTGGGYGYTF
TRBD1	NA	TRBV11-3	TRBJ2-7	TGTGCCAGCAGCTTAGCGGGACAGGAGGGCCACGAGCAGTACTTC	CASSLAGQEGHEQYF
NA	NA	TRBV6-5	TRBJ1-1	TGTGCCAGCGGGGGCCACGAAGCTTTCTTT	CASGGHEAFF
TRBD1	NA	TRBV2	TRBJ2-2	TGTGCCAGCAGAGAAGGGGGCTTGAACACCGGGGAGCTGTTTTTT	CASREGGLNTGELFF
TRBD1	once	TRBV13	TRBJ1-3	TGTGCCAGCAGCGTGGGACAGGCTGGAAACACCATATATTTT	CASSVGQAGNTIYF
TRBD1	NA	TRBV29-1	TRBJ1-2	TGCAGCGTACCGACAGGGGGTACCCCTTTTGGCTACACCTTC	CSVPTGGTPFGYTF
NA	NA	TRBV5-1	TRBJ1-3	TGCGCCAGCAGCTTGGAATTATTGGGGGCGCCTGGAAACACCATATATTTT	CASSLELLGAPGNTIYF
NA	NA	TRBV9	TRBJ2-2	TGTGCCAGCAGTGCCCGAGGGGGAACCGGGGAGCTGTTTTTT	CASSARGGTGELFF
NA	NA	TRBV10-2	TRBJ1-1	TGCGCCACCAGACAGGCCCAGAACACTGAAGCTTTCTTT	CATRQAQNTEAFF
NA	NA	TRBV18	TRBJ2-7	TGTGCCAGCTCACACGCCGACAGGCCCAGGCCACTAAGACCCTACGAGCAGTACTTC	CASSHADRPRPLRPYEQYF
NA	NA	TRBV7-6	TRBJ1-3	TGTGCCAGCTCCCCCGACAGTCTGAGAAACACCATATATTTT	CASSPDSLRNTIYF
NA	NA	TRBV14	TRBJ2-5	TGTGCCAGCAGCCAGTGGGGGGGCCGGGAGGAGACCCAGTACTTC	CASSQWGGREETQYF
NA	NA	TRBV7-2	TRBJ1-1	TGTGCCAGCAGCTCCATGGTCGCGGGCACTGAAGCTTTCTTT	CASSSMVAGTEAFF
NA	NA	TRBV9	TRBJ2-2	TGTGCCAGCAGTTTAGGGGGCGGGGAGCTGTTTTTT	CASSLGGGELFF
TRBD1	NA	TRBV5-4	TRBJ2-5	TGTGCCAGCAGCCGACAGGGAGAGACCCAGTACTTC	CASSRQGETQYF
NA	NA	TRBV2	TRBJ2-7	TGTGCCAGCAGTGAGAGGAGGGGTCTTAGCTACGAGCAGTACTTC	CASSERRGLSYEQYF
NA	once	TRBV9	TRBJ2-1	TGTGCCAGCAGCGGACGGGGGGCGTTCATGATTGAGCAGTTCTTC	CASSGRGAFMIEQFF
NA	NA	TRBV29-1	TRBJ1-1	TGCAGCGTTGGAGGGGGGGCTGAAGCTTTCTTT	CSVGGGAEAFF
TRBD1	NA	TRBV29-1	TRBJ2-6	TGCAGCGTCGCCGGGACAGAGGATGGGGCCAACGTCCTGACTTTC	CSVAGTEDGANVLTF
NA	NA	TRBV5-4	TRBJ1-1	TGTGCCAGCAGAGCGGGGAACACTGAAGCTTTCTTT	CASRAGNTEAFF
NA	NA	TRBV19	TRBJ2-3	TGTGCCAGTAGTATAATCGGGGGCACAGATACGCAGTATTTT	CASSIIGGTDTQYF
TRBD2	NA	TRBV4-1	TRBJ2-5	TGCGCCAGCAGCCAAGATGGCGGGGGGCTGGGTGAGACCCAGTACTTC	CASSQDGGGLGETQYF
NA	NA	TRBV7-8	TRBJ1-3	TGTGCCAGCAGCTACCTGGGGGCGGGTTCTGGAAACACCATATATTTT	CASSYLGAGSGNTIYF
TRBD1	NA	TRBV10-3	TRBJ1-5	TGTGCCATCAGTGACCGGGACAGGGTAGGGCAGCCCCAGCATTTT	CAISDRDRVGQPQHF
TRBD1	NA	TRBV6-5	TRBJ1-2	TGTGCCAGCAGCTATACAGGGGCGGGGGGCTACACCTTC	CASSYTGAGGYTF
TRBD2	NA	TRBV7-9	TRBJ2-3	TGTGCCAGCAGCTTAGGTAGCGGGGGGGACACAGATACGCAGTATTTT	CASSLGSGGDTDTQYF
TRBD1	NA	TRBV4-1	TRBJ2-5	TGCGCCAGCAGCCCGACAGGGGCAGGAGAGACCCAGTACTTC	CASSPTGAGETQYF
NA	NA	TRBV4-1	TRBJ1-4	TGCGCCAGCAGCCAAGATCCCCGGGACAATGGAAAACTGTTTTTT	CASSQDPRDNGKLFF
TRBD1	NA	TRBV7-9	TRBJ2-7	TGTGCCAGCCAGGGGCGACAGGGTCACTCCTACGAGCAGTACTTC	CASQGRQGHSYEQYF
NA	NA	TRBV4-1	TRBJ2-7	TGCGCCAGCAGCCCTGAAACGGGGAACGACGAGCAGTACTTC	CASSPETGNDEQYF
TRBD2	NA	TRBV13	TRBJ2-7	TGTGCCAGCAGCTTAAGCAGGGAGGGGCTTTACGAGCAGTACTTC	CASSLSREGLYEQYF
NA	once	TRBV19	TRBJ1-1	TGTGCCAGTAGTATTGTAGGGGTTGGCACTGAAGCTTTCTTT	CASSIVGVGTEAFF
NA	NA	TRBV7-6	TRBJ1-2	TGTGCCAGCAGCTTAGGGGGCAGGGATGGCTACACCTTC	CASSLGGRDGYTF
NA	NA	TRBV2	TRBJ2-3	TGTGCCGGCTGGGCCCATGGTGGAACAGATACGCAGTATTTT	CAGWAHGGTDTQYF
NA	NA	TRBV6-1	TRBJ2-7	TGTGCCAGCGGGGCCAGAGACCACGAGCAGTACTTC	CASGARDHEQYF
TRBD1	NA	TRBV5-6	TRBJ2-1	TGTGCCAGCAGCTTGGGGGACAGTATCTACAATGAGCAGTTCTTC	CASSLGDSIYNEQFF
NA	NA	TRBV4-2	TRBJ2-3	TGTGCCAGCAGCCAAGAAGGCGGCTCGATAATAACAGATACGCAGTATTTT	CASSQEGGSIITDTQYF
NA	NA	TRBV27	TRBJ2-1	TGTGCCAGCAGTTTATCAGCCGGCTACAATGAGCAGTTCTTC	CASSLSAGYNEQFF
TRBD1	once	TRBV27	TRBJ2-7	TGTGCCAGCAGCCGGGACAGGGGCTACGAGCAGTACTTC	CASSRDRGYEQYF
NA	NA	TRBV27	TRBJ2-2	TGTGCCAGCAGTTTATCGGCAGGGGACACCGGGGAGCTGTTTTTT	CASSLSAGDTGELFF
TRBD2	NA	TRBV4-1	TRBJ2-5	TGCGCCAGCAGCCAATTTCCCCTGACTAGCGGGGGCCACCAAGAGACCCAGTACTTC	CASSQFPLTSGGHQETQYF
NA	NA	TRBV5-4	TRBJ1-4	TGTGCCAGCAGCGGCGGAAATGAAAAACTGTTTTTT	CASSGGNEKLFF
NA	NA	TRBV19	TRBJ1-1	TGTGCCAGTAGTATGTCCCTAACCGAGGGAGCTTTCTTT	CASSMSLTEGAFF
TRBD1	NA	TRBV5-6	TRBJ2-4	TGTGCCAGCAGCCCCCCCGGGGACAGGGGGCTAATAGCCAAAAACATTCAGTACTTC	CASSPPGDRGLIAKNIQYF
NA	medium-sized	TRBV9	TRBJ2-7	TGTGCCAGCAGCGATCACGGCGGCTACGAGCAGTACTTC	CASSDHGGYEQYF
NA	NA	TRBV29-1	TRBJ1-2	TGCAGCGTTGAGGGGGCTGCGGGCTACACCTTC	CSVEGAAGYTF
NA	NA	TRBV12-5	TRBJ1-1	TGTGCTAGTCTTGGGACATGGGACACTGAAGCTTTCTTT	CASLGTWDTEAFF
NA	NA	TRBV5-6	TRBJ2-1	TGTGCCAGCAGTCGGGGAGGTTCCGATGAGCAGTTCTTC	CASSRGGSDEQFF
TRBD1	NA	TRBV7-9	TRBJ2-2	TGTGCCAGCAGCTTTGGACGGGGACAGGCGAACACCGGGGAGCTGTTTTTT	CASSFGRGQANTGELFF
NA	NA	TRBV29-1	TRBJ2-1	TGCAGCGTGGATGGCAGCGTGGTGGGCTACAATGAGCAGTTCTTC	CSVDGSVVGYNEQFF
NA	NA	TRBV13	TRBJ2-3	TGTGCCAGCAGCTTAGCTTCAGATACGCAGTATTTT	CASSLASDTQYF
TRBD1	NA	TRBV5-1	TRBJ1-1	TGCGCCAGCAGCTTGGGTTGGGACAGGGGCCCGACTATGAACACTGAAGCTTTCTTT	CASSLGWDRGPTMNTEAFF
TRBD1	NA	TRBV6-1	TRBJ2-7	TGTGCCAGCAGTAACCCAGGGGGCCTAGGAGCAGTGAACTTC	CASSNPGGLGAVNF
NA	NA	TRBV7-9	TRBJ1-1	TGTGCCAGCAGAACAGGGTTCACTGAAGCTTTCTTT	CASRTGFTEAFF
TRBD1	NA	TRBV9	TRBJ2-2	TGTGCCAGCAGCGACCCCGGGACAGGGGCCACCGGGGAGCTGTTTTTT	CASSDPGTGATGELFF
NA	once	TRBV11-2	TRBJ1-1	TGTGCCAGCAGCTTAGTACCGGTTGGTGCTTTCTTT	CASSLVPVGAFF
NA	few	TRBV25-1	TRBJ1-3	TGTGCCAGCAGTTCGGTGGGGGGTGGAAACACCATATATTTT	CASSSVGGGNTIYF